The T cell receptor beta chain described here comes from a study of T cells expressing NK-cell markers. Across the study: The TCR beta repertoires originated in sorted CD3+CD56+NKG2C+, CD3+CD56+NKG2C- and CD3+CD56-NKG2C+ T cells.

Study results and limitations: No clear determination of HCMV specificity was made for expanded NKG2C+ T cell clones.

As for this clonotype: Antigen specificity is unknown.

cDNA encoding TCR beta was synthesized via 5'RACE template switching incorporating UMIs. TCRdb re-called the 5' RACE reads, yielding one record per CDR3 amino acid sequence without DNA. The table counts about 460,000 distinct CDR3 sequences; approximately 1.5% lies in the top ten. The CDR3 length is 13 residues. From germline, CDR1 is DFQATT and CDR2 SNEGSKA (reference sequence). This TCR was recovered from a woman aged 50 to 60 in good health. The sequencing input was blood T cells: a sorted CD56 or NKG2C T cell subset, CD4+ or CD8+ T cells, or bulk PBMC T cells (not recorded which). This chain links TRBV20-1 with TRBJ2-5; TCRdb lists TRBD1, though no DNA is available to test this call. The CDR3 here is CSATYGGAETQYF.